This TCR beta chain originates from a study of T cell responses to AZD1222 COVID-19 vaccine. Overall study findings and caveats: Seropositive at baseline were only a handful of AZD1222 recipients. Repertoires were obtained solely post-peak T cell response. Donors were largely white British and mainly female; clonal diversity was possibly underestimated.

Data came from immunoSEQ multiplex PCR; TCRdb stores just in-frame clones and leaves some out. Of over 110,000 clones in the sample, 93% were seen once. Comments on this clone: What it binds is not known.

Germline V lookup: CDR1 LNHNV, CDR2 YYDKDF (reference sequence). This CDR3 region has 13 residues. The V gene lost 5 bases and the J gene lost 4 bases, with 9 bases spanning the gap. The specimen was peripheral blood, collected on day 0 of AZD1222 vaccination. The chain links TRBV15 to TRBJ1-3, with D unresolved. The source is an adult in good health. The CDR3 region is CATSLQRGNTIYF. CDR3 coding DNA: TGTGCCACCAGCTTACAGCGGGGAAACACCATATATTTT.